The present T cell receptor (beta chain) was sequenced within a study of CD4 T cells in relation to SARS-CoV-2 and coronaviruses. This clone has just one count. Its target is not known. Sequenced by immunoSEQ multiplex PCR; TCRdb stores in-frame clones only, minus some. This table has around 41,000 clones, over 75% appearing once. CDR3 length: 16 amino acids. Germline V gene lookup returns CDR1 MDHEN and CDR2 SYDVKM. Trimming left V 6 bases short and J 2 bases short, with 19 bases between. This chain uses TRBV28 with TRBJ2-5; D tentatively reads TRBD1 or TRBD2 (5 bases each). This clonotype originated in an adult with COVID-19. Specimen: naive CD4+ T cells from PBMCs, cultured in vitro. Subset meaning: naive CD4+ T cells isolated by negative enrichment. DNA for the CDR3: TGTGCCAGCAGCTCCCTTAGGGGAGCTGGTCAAGAGACCCAGTACTTC. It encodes CASSSLRGAGQETQYF.